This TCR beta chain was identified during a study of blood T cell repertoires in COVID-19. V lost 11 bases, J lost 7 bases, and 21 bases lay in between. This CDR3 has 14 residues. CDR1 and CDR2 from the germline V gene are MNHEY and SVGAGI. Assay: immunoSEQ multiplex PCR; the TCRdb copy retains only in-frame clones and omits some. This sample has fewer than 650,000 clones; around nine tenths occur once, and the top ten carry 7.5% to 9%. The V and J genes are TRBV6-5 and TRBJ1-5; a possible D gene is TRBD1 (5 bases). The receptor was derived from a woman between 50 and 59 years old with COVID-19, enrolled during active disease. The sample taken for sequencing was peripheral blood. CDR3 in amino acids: CASQAGRASQPQHF. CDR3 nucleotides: TGTGCCTCCCAAGCGGGCAGGGCCTCCCAGCCCCAGCATTTT.